These 31 T cell receptor beta chains were sequenced from one sample in a study of T cells after yellow fever vaccination (dated by TCRdb to 2018 to 2020). The library was made by 5' RACE. Data came from an Illumina HiSeq 2500. Starting from the raw public reads, TCRdb applied fastp trimming at Q25, assembled clones with MiXCR and retained in-frame beta chains. Each record represents a unique CDR3 protein, reported with the most common genes and DNA among its rows. Recorded for this sample are fewer than 350,000 distinct CDR3 sequences; 8.5% to 10% of them occurred a single time. The leading ten clones occupy about a sixth of the sample. This specimen's treatment or condition label, interpreted: live attenuated yellow fever vaccine strain. Source: PBMCs, taken on the day of the first yellow fever vaccination. The receptors derive from a man younger than 35 who received the YFV17D yellow fever vaccine.

This clonotype was observed a handful of times. The V call is TRBV12-3 or TRBV12-4, the J call TRBJ2-7, with D tentatively TRBD1 (6 bases). There are 16 residues in the CDR3. The V and J ends lost 6 bases and 0 bases respectively, with 18 bases between them. The CDR3 DNA reads as TGTGCCAGCAGCCCCTTCCTTTCAGGGGTCTCCTACGAGCAGTACTTC. It codes for CASSPFLSGVSYEQYF.

There are a few counts of this clonotype. The chain recombines TRBV5-4 with TRBJ2-5; possibly TRBD2 for D (5 bases). The CDR3 runs 14 residues. Trimming took 5 bases from V and 0 from J, leaving 11 bases between them. Germline V gives CDR1 SGHNT, CDR2 YYREEE (reference sequence). The CDR3 is CASSQRANQETQYF. Written as DNA, the CDR3 is TGTGCCAGCAGTCAGAGGGCAAACCAAGAGACCCAGTACTTC.

This clonotype was seen only a few times. This chain uses TRBV29-1 with TRBJ1-1, with 7 bases aligning to TRBD1. Germline V gene lookup returns CDR1 SQVTM and CDR2 ANQGSEA. Germline trimming cut 4 bases from V and 5 bases from J; bases unmatched to any gene: 22. The CDR3 is made up of 18 amino acids. CDR3 protein: CSVVPYLTGSQVRTEAFF. The DNA of the CDR3 is TGCAGCGTTGTCCCATACTTGACAGGGTCCCAGGTGAGAACTGAAGCTTTCTTT. Using reference TRBV29-1 and TRBJ1-1 for the parts outside the CDR3, the full variable domain is SAVISQKPSRDICQRGTSLTIQCQVDSQVTMMFWYRQQPGQSLTLIATANQGSEATYESGFVIDKFPISRPNLTFSTLTVSNMSPEDSSIYLCSVVPYLTGSQVRTEAFFGQGTRLTVV.

A few counts support this clonotype. The chain has TRBV4-2 and TRBJ2-4, with 15 bases identical to TRBD2. The trim removed 5 bases at V and 0 bases at J, leaving 8 bases unmatched. Per germline, CDR1 LGHNA and CDR2 YNFKEQ. The CDR3 contains 19 residues. The CDR3 is CASSGGLAGGPLAKNIQYF. The CDR3 bases are TGTGCCAGCAGCGGGGGACTAGCGGGGGGTCCCCTAGCCAAAAACATTCAGTACTTC.

The rearrangement joins TRBV6-2 or TRBV6-3 to TRBJ2-1; TRBD2 agrees at 12 bases. The CDR3 sequence is 18 residues long. Germline lookup yields CDR1 MNHEY and CDR2 SVGEGT. V lost 5 bases, J lost 7 bases, and 15 bases stayed unmatched. Here the CDR3 DNA reads TGTGCCAGCAGTCCCCCCCCAATGGCTAGCGGGGGGGAGAATGAGCAGTTCTTC. Amino acid sequence: CASSPPPMASGGENEQFF.

This clonotype appeared many times. V usage is TRBV12-3 or TRBV12-4 and J usage is TRBJ2-3; TRBD2 might be the D (6 bases). Trimming cost V 5 bases and J 2 bases, with 14 bases left between them. This CDR3 has 15 amino acids. The CDR3 protein is CASSALSGYTDTQYF. The CDR3 coding sequence is TGTGCCAGCAGTGCCCTTAGCGGATACACAGATACGCAGTATTTT.

The chain joins TRBV10-3 to TRBJ2-1, with D maybe TRBD2 (5 bases). V lost 10 bases and J lost 10, with 23 bases in between. CDR1 ENHRY and CDR2 SYGVKD come from the germline V gene. The CDR3 has 14 amino acids. CDR3 in DNA: TGTGCCACTCACTGGACTGCTACCGAGGGAGAGCAGTTCTTC. It translates to CATHWTATEGEQFF.

The V gene is TRBV4-3, the J gene TRBJ2-3, with D uncertain. The V gene's germline CDR1 is LGHNA and CDR2 YSLEER. Trimming left V 0 bases short and J 0 bases short, with 13 bases between. The CDR3 has 17 amino acids. CDR3 DNA sequence: TGCGCCAGCAGCCAAGAGCGGTGGGAACCTAGCACAGATACGCAGTATTTT. Protein: CASSQERWEPSTDTQYF.

This clonotype has more than one count but fewer than ten. The chain combines TRBV6-5 with TRBJ2-5; D is undetermined. This CDR3 contains 12 residues. V was shortened by 2 bases and J by 3 bases, with 4 bases between the two germline ends. Germline V lookup: CDR1 MNHEY, CDR2 SVGAGI. CDR3: CASSYDEETQYF. The CDR3 coding sequence is TGTGCCAGCAGTTACGACGAAGAGACCCAGTACTTC.

This clonotype was recorded many times. The V and J genes are TRBV29-1 and TRBJ2-1, with D hard to call. Germline CDR1 is SQVTM and CDR2 is ANQGSEA. CDR3 length: 11 residues. Trimming took 5 bases from V and 6 from J, leaving 8 bases between them. The chain's CDR3 is CSVRPANEQFF. The CDR3 DNA follows: TGCAGCGTTCGACCAGCCAATGAGCAGTTCTTC.

The genes are TRBV12-3 or TRBV12-4 and TRBJ1-6; 7 bases line up with TRBD1. The CDR3 consists of 13 residues. The trim removed 1 base at V and 11 bases at J, leaving 2 bases unmatched. CDR3 sequence: CASSLVQGAPLHF. In DNA form, the CDR3 reads TGTGCCAGCAGTTTAGTCCAGGGGGCACCCCTCCACTTT.

This clonotype was detected many times. V is TRBV6-1 and J is TRBJ2-3; D call uncertain. The germline V and J ends were trimmed by 10 bases and 4 bases, with 15 bases remaining between them. CDR1 MNHNS and CDR2 SASEGT come from the germline V gene. CDR3 length: 13 amino acids. CDR3 DNA sequence: TGTGCCACCACGGAGTATTCAGCAGATACGCAGTATTTT. Translating gives CATTEYSADTQYF.

For the CDR3, the DNA is TGCGCCAGCAGCTCTGACTCCCCAGCAGATACGCAGTATTTT. Translation: CASSSDSPADTQYF. The rearrangement joins TRBV5-1 to TRBJ2-3; no clear D gene. This CDR3 spans 14 amino acids. Between the trimmed V and J ends, which lost 3 bases and 4 bases, there was a span of 12 bases. Germline values: CDR1 SGHRS, CDR2 YFSETQ.

This chain connects TRBV5-1 to TRBJ2-1, with 9 bases identical to TRBD2. The V gene end was trimmed by 3 bases and the J gene end by 2 bases; junction bases not matched to a gene: 3. Germline values: CDR1 SGHRS, CDR2 YFSETQ. This CDR3 is 15 amino acids long. The CDR3 is CASSSLAGTYNEQFF. Here the CDR3 DNA reads TGCGCCAGCAGCTCTCTAGCGGGGACCTACAATGAGCAGTTCTTC.

This clonotype was recorded a few times. This chain connects TRBV4-3 to TRBJ1-5; D perhaps matches TRBD1 (5 bases). With 4 bases removed from V and 9 bases from J, the gap between germline ends came to 16 bases. The CDR3 covers 14 residues. Per the germline V gene, CDR1 is LGHNA and CDR2 is YSLEER. This CDR3 is CASSPSRGLVPQHF. The CDR3 nucleotides are TGCGCCAGCAGCCCGAGTAGGGGATTGGTGCCCCAGCATTTT.

Many counts were recorded for this clonotype. V usage is TRBV4-2 and J usage is TRBJ1-6; D gene uncertain. The CDR3 totals 15 residues. CDR1 and CDR2 (germline): LGHNA, YNFKEQ. Trimming cost V 0 bases and J 8 bases, with 11 bases left between them. The CDR3 sequence is CASSQEGGPYSPLHF. The DNA of the CDR3 is TGTGCCAGCAGCCAAGAAGGTGGCCCTTATTCACCCCTCCACTTT.

The chain combines TRBV30 with TRBJ2-5; either TRBD1 or TRBD2 may fit D (6 bases each). Germline lookup yields CDR1 GTSNPN and CDR2 SVGIG (reference sequence). The CDR3 consists of 15 residues. Trimming removed 0 bases at V and 2 bases at J, with 13 bases between. CDR3 sequence: CAWSVGAGTQETQYF. Written as DNA, the CDR3 is TGTGCCTGGAGTGTAGGGGCGGGGACACAAGAGACCCAGTACTTC.

Only a few counts were recorded for this clonotype. The V and J genes are TRBV7-3 and TRBJ2-2; D not resolved. V lost 0 bases, J lost 0 bases, and 2 bases lay in between. The CDR3 is made up of 14 amino acids. The V gene's germline CDR1 is SGHTA and CDR2 FQGTGA. The CDR3 protein is CASSLTTNTGELFF. CDR3 sequence (DNA): TGTGCCAGCAGCTTAACCACGAACACCGGGGAGCTGTTTTTT.

The J gene is TRBJ2-5, the V gene TRBV19; 9 bases map to TRBD1. The V and J ends lost 4 bases and 5 bases, in that order; junction bases with no gene match: 11. This CDR3 region has 16 residues. Germline V lookup: CDR1 LNHDA, CDR2 SQIVND (reference sequence). The DNA for the CDR3 is TGTGCCAGTAGTACCACCGGGACAGGGTTTCTGGAGACCCAGTACTTC. This encodes CASSTTGTGFLETQYF.

The sample holds a few counts of this clonotype. The J gene is TRBJ1-2, the V gene TRBV20-1; D ambiguous. The germline V and J ends were trimmed by 8 bases and 8 bases, with 18 bases remaining between them. The CDR3 has 12 residues. Germline CDR1 reads DFQATT; CDR2 reads SNEGSKA (reference sequence). The CDR3 loop reads CSPPQASWGYTF. The DNA of the CDR3 is TGCAGTCCTCCTCAGGCGTCCTGGGGCTACACCTTC.

The CDR3: CASSPYLRGHYEQYV. The CDR3 DNA sequence: TGTGCCAGCAGCCCGTATCTCAGGGGCCACTACGAGCAGTACGTC. The chain has TRBV6-1 and TRBJ2-7; possibly TRBD1 for D (6 bases). Trimming removed 6 bases at V and 3 bases at J, with 18 bases between. This CDR3 has 15 amino acids. CDR1 and CDR2 (germline): MNHNS, SASEGT.

The CDR3: CSARTRWGQETQYF. The CDR3 region has the DNA TGCAGTGCGCGGACTAGATGGGGTCAAGAGACCCAGTACTTC. The chain carries TRBV20-1 and TRBJ2-5; 7 bases agree with TRBD2. CDR3 length: 14 residues. With V trimmed by 6 bases and J by 2 bases, 9 bases remained unmatched. Germline lookup yields CDR1 DFQATT and CDR2 SNEGSKA (reference sequence).

V gene TRBV4-3 combines with J gene TRBJ1-2, with D maybe TRBD1 (5 bases). The ends were cut back, 0 bases at V and 2 bases at J, with 10 bases in the middle. The germline gives CDR1 LGHNA, CDR2 YSLEER. This CDR3 comprises 15 residues. CDR3 coding DNA: TGCGCCAGCAGCCAAGAGAAGGGGCAGAACTATGGCTACACCTTC. It encodes CASSQEKGQNYGYTF.

Only a few counts were recorded for this clonotype. One end of the junction does not line up with germline, which may come from a read error. The chain has TRBV29-1 and TRBJ1-2, with TRBD1 as a possible D gene (5 bases). Germline V gene lookup returns CDR1 SQVTM and CDR2 ANQGSEA. The CDR3 length is 12 residues. The CDR3 DNA is TGCAGCGTTGAAGATCCCTGGGGCGGGTGGAACTTC. Protein product: CSVEDPWGGWNF.

Here the CDR3 DNA reads TGCGCCAGCAGCTTGAGACTAGGAGACACCGGGGAGCTGTTTTTT. Translating gives CASSLRLGDTGELFF. The rearrangement joins TRBV5-1 to TRBJ2-2, with a tentative D call TRBD2 (6 bases). V was trimmed by 1 base and J by 3 bases, leaving 10 bases between them. CDR1 is SGHRS, CDR2 YFSETQ, per germline. The CDR3 spans 15 residues.

This clonotype has more than one count but fewer than ten. The rearrangement uses TRBV9 and TRBJ1-2, with TRBD1 matching over 9 bases. V dropped 4 bases and J dropped 7; count of bases not matched to a gene: 8. The CDR3 spans 14 residues. Germline assignment: CDR1 SGDLS and CDR2 YYNGEE. CDR3 amino acids: CASSKDTGGAGYTF. The CDR3 DNA follows: TGTGCCAGCAGCAAAGATACAGGGGGCGCTGGCTACACCTTC.

This chain links TRBV3-1 with TRBJ1-1, with D unresolved. The CDR3 extends over 15 amino acids. Trimming left V 4 bases short and J 8 bases short, with 20 bases between. Looked up from germline, CDR1 is LGHDT and CDR2 is YNNKEL (reference sequence). The CDR3 is CASSLYLGRPLEAFF. In DNA form, the CDR3 reads TGTGCCAGCAGCCTCTACCTCGGACGGCCCCTCGAAGCTTTCTTT.

J is TRBJ2-3 and V is TRBV5-5, with D unresolved. From germline, CDR1 is SGHKS and CDR2 YYEKEE (reference sequence). Trimming stripped 1 base from V and 2 bases from J, with 11 bases between. The CDR3 has 15 residues. CDR3 amino acids: CASSLRLGFTDTQYF. CDR3 DNA sequence: TGTGCCAGCAGCTTGCGTCTAGGTTTCACAGATACGCAGTATTTT. Supplemented by reference TRBV5-5 and TRBJ2-3, the full variable domain reads DAGVTQSPTHLIKTRGQQVTLRCSPISGHKSVSWYQQVLGQGPQFIFQYYEKEERGRGNFPDRFSARQFPNYSSELNVNALLLGDSALYLCASSLRLGFTDTQYFGPGTRLTVL.

This clonotype was observed a few times. This chain uses TRBV28 with TRBJ2-1; TRBD1 matches 12 bases. Germline V gives CDR1 MDHEN, CDR2 SYDVKM. J was trimmed by 8 bases and V by 4 bases; bases with no gene match: 15. The CDR3 extends over 18 amino acids. The CDR3 coding sequence is TGTGCCAGCAGTTCGCCGACCCCGGGACAGGGGGCGATTTATGAGCAGTTCTTC. It is translated as CASSSPTPGQGAIYEQFF. The complete variable domain, with remaining parts taken from reference TRBV28 and TRBJ2-1, reads DVKVTQSSRYLVKRTGEKVFLECVQDMDHENMFWYRQDPGLGLRLIYFSYDVKMKEKGDIPEGYSVSREKKERFSLILESASTNQTSMYLCASSSPTPGQGAIYEQFFGPGTRLTVL.

Only a few counts were recorded for this clonotype. V usage is TRBV3-1 and J usage is TRBJ2-2; 10 bases align to TRBD2. The CDR3 contains 15 residues. Trimming at V came to 5 bases and at J to 4 bases, leaving 4 bases not matched to a gene. Germline V CDR1 and CDR2: LGHDT, YNNKEL (reference sequence). Here the CDR3 reads CASSNGLAVTGELFF. The CDR3 DNA reads as TGTGCCAGCAGCAACGGACTAGCGGTCACCGGGGAGCTGTTTTTT.

This clonotype was seen many times. The chain couples TRBV11-2 to TRBJ1-1; D remains ambiguous. The germline CDR1 and CDR2 sequences are SGHAT and FQNNGV. The CDR3 runs to 14 residues. V lost 3 bases to trimming and J lost 4 bases, with 12 bases between them. The CDR3 sequence is CASSFLGSGTEAFF. The CDR3 nucleotides read TGTGCCAGCAGCTTTCTGGGGTCGGGCACTGAAGCTTTCTTT.